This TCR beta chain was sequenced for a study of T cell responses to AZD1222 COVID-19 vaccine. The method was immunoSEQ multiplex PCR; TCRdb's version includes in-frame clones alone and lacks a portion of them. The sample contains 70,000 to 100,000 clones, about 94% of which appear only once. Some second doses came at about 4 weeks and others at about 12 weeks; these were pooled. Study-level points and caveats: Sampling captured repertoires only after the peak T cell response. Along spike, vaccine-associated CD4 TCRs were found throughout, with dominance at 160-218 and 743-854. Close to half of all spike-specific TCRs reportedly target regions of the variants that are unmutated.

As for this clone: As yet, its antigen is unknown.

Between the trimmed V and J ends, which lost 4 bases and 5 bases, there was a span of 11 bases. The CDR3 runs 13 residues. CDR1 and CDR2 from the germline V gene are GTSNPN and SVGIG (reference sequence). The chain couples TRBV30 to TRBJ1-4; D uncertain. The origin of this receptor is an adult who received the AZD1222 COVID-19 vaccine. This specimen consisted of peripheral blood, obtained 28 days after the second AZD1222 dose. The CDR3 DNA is TGTGCCTGGAAGCAGGAAGGGAATGAAAAACTGTTTTTT. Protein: CAWKQEGNEKLFF.